The next 11 T cell receptor beta chains were all read from a single sample in a study of cytomegalovirus exposure and HLA in healthy donors. PCR primers comprised 60 Vbeta and 13 Jbeta primers. This table comes from immunoSEQ multiplex PCR, and its TCRdb copy is limited to in-frame clones, with some not included. The data contain about 140,000 clones, around 80% of them seen just once; the ten biggest clones take up about 2.2%. The specimen sequenced was PBMCs. The receptors were gathered from a man aged 30-40 years in good health and CMV-seronegative.

This chain uses TRBV9 with TRBJ1-3, with unresolved D. The CDR3 loop spans 16 amino acids. The germline V and J ends were trimmed by 0 bases and 0 bases, with 10 bases remaining between them. Germline V gene data show CDR1 as SGDLS and CDR2 as YYNGEE. The CDR3 loop reads CASSVGHVHSGNTIYF. CDR3 DNA sequence: TGTGCCAGCAGCGTAGGGCACGTACACTCTGGAAACACCATATATTTT.

J is TRBJ1-5 and V is TRBV2, with 7 bases lining up with TRBD1. The CDR3 sequence is 15 residues long. The germline V gene encodes CDR1 SNHLY and CDR2 FYNNEI. The junction had 4 bases not matched to a gene; V was cut back by 4 bases and J by 1 base. The CDR3 DNA follows: TGTGCCAGCAGTGTCTCAGGGGGGAGCAATCAGCCCCAGCATTTT. It yields the protein CASSVSGGSNQPQHF.

The V and J genes are TRBV29-1 and TRBJ1-4, with a weak D call TRBD1 (6 bases). This CDR3 region has 12 residues. From germline, CDR1 is SQVTM and CDR2 ANQGSEA. The V end was cut by 7 bases, the J end by 4 bases, with 10 bases between. The CDR3 bases are TGCAGCGGAACAGGGATTAATGAAAAACTGTTTTTT. Translation: CSGTGINEKLFF.

The genes are TRBV7-2 and TRBJ2-2, with D uncertain. CDR3 length: 13 amino acids. Trimming removed 4 bases at V and 6 bases at J, with 9 bases between. Germline V lookup: CDR1 SGHTA, CDR2 FQGNSA. The CDR3, as DNA: TGTGCCAGCAGCTCACAATACCCCGGGGAGCTGTTTTTT. Translation: CASSSQYPGELFF. The full variable domain, its missing parts supplied by reference TRBV7-2 and TRBJ2-2, is GAGVSQSPSNKVTEKGKDVELRCDPISGHTALYWYRQSLGQGLEFLIYFQGNSAPDKSGLPSDRFSAERTGGSVSTLTIQRTQQEDSAVYLCASSSQYPGELFFGEGSRLTVL.

The chain uses TRBV19 and TRBJ2-7, with TRBD2 matching over 10 bases. Trimming at V came to 5 bases and at J to 2 bases, leaving 6 bases not matched to a gene. Per germline, CDR1 LNHDA and CDR2 SQIVND (reference sequence). CDR3 length: 15 amino acids. The CDR3 here is CASSPTAGGAYEQYF. The CDR3 region has the DNA TGTGCCAGTAGTCCTACAGCGGGAGGGGCCTACGAGCAGTACTTC.

The chain has TRBV7-8 and TRBJ2-1, with 10 bases identical to TRBD2. The CDR3 runs to 17 residues. J lost 10 bases, V lost 1 base, and 13 bases had no gene match. CDR1 SGHVS and CDR2 FQNEAQ come from the germline V gene. The CDR3: CASSLGASGRGISEQFF. The CDR3 nucleotides are TGTGCCAGCAGCTTAGGGGCTAGCGGGAGAGGCATCAGCGAGCAGTTCTTC.

V and J are TRBV5-1 and TRBJ2-7, with 14 nucleotides matching TRBD2. J lost 9 bases, V lost 4 bases, and 6 bases had no gene match. There are 14 residues in the CDR3. CDR1 and CDR2 (germline): SGHRS, YFSETQ. CDR3 in DNA: TGCGCCAGCAGCCAGGGACTAGCGGGAGCGGCGCAGTACTTC. Translated, it gives CASSQGLAGAAQYF.

The chain recombines TRBV12-5 with TRBJ2-1; weak D call: TRBD1 (5 bases). This CDR3 is 17 amino acids long. The V gene lost 0 bases and the J gene lost 4 bases, with 16 bases spanning the gap. The germline V gene encodes CDR1 LGHNT and CDR2 FRNRAP. CDR3 residues: CASGLVRFPDRYNEQFF. Written as DNA, the CDR3 is TGTGCTAGTGGTTTGGTACGTTTTCCCGACAGATACAATGAGCAGTTCTTC.

V is TRBV23-1 and J is TRBJ2-1, with 9 bases identical to TRBD1. TRBV23-1 is identified as an open reading frame with a role that is uncertain. V dropped 3 bases and J dropped 5; count of bases not matched to a gene: 8. The CDR3 is 16 residues long. DNA for the CDR3: TGCGCCAGCAGTCATTGGGGGACAGGGTCAAACAATGAGCAGTTCTTC. This codes for CASSHWGTGSNNEQFF.

V usage is TRBV28 and J usage is TRBJ1-2; D possibly corresponds to TRBD1 (5 bases). In germline, CDR1 is MDHEN, CDR2 SYDVKM. This CDR3 spans 14 amino acids. V was shortened by 6 bases and J by 2 bases, with 13 bases between the two germline ends. This CDR3 is CASSLIGGNYGYTF. In DNA form, the CDR3 reads TGTGCCAGCAGCCTTATCGGGGGAAACTATGGCTACACCTTC.

This clone was recorded once. V is TRBV28 and J is TRBJ2-2, with TRBD1 matching over 7 bases. V lost 10 bases and J lost 3; bases outside the gene matches: 5. The CDR3 totals 13 residues. Germline V gene sequence: CDR1 MDHEN, CDR2 SYDVKM. DNA for the CDR3: TGTGCCACCAGGGACAGATACACCGGGGAGCTGTTTTTT. Its protein is CATRDRYTGELFF.